This TCR beta chain derives from a study of blood T cell repertoires in COVID-19. Study background: The United States, Italy and Spain supplied acute and convalescent COVID-19 samples. Nucleic acid was either cDNA or gDNA, and it came from T cells, B-cell-depleted T cells, or PBMCs.

Germline V gene sequence: CDR1 LGHDT, CDR2 YNNKEL (reference sequence). The V end lost 8 bases, the J end lost 1 base, and 23 bases lay between the germline ends. CDR3 size: 17 residues. As processed by the authors: It was from reference gene primer amplification that nucleated cell counts were estimated. TCRdb's copy holds only in-frame clones and misses some; the assay was immunoSEQ multiplex PCR. D and trimming were read from the DNA, whereas the V and J calls and clone size are those reported in that table. Of just over 90,000 clones listed, 70% to 80% are singletons. This receptor was obtained from a human donor in a cohort sampled during active COVID-19. J is TRBJ1-1 and V is TRBV3-1 (or the pseudogene TRBV3-2); D is unresolved. The material sequenced was peripheral blood. The CDR3 protein is CASSQEGRGLQNTEAFF. CDR3 DNA: TGTGCCAGCTCTCAAGAAGGGAGAGGGTTACAGAACACTGAAGCTTTCTTT.